Each of the 20 T cell receptor beta chains below was sequenced from the same sample in a study of T-cell reconstitution after alpha-beta-depleted transplantation in children. The library targeted TCRbeta and was prepared with unique molecular identifiers. TCRdb called the PCR reads again in MiXCR, with one record for every CDR3 protein. The repertoire has 40,000 to 55,000 distinct CDR3 sequences, around 9% of them found once; the top ten carry 27%. The input for sequencing was PBMCs, mostly from graft donor cells, taken 60 days after TCRalphabeta/CD19-depleted stem cell transplant. The source of these receptors is a male patient aged 2 to 9 who had a stem cell transplant for chronic granulomatous disease, so the T cells may come from the graft donor.

V and J are TRBV5-1 and TRBJ2-3; D is unclear. The CDR3 runs to 14 residues. The V gene's germline CDR1 is SGHRS and CDR2 YFSETQ. Deletions cut 0 bases from V and 4 bases from J, with 9 bases between. CDR3 nucleotide sequence: TGCGCCAGCAGCTTGGAAGGGTTTCCAGATACGCAGTATTTT. Translation: CASSLEGFPDTQYF.

This clonotype was found many times. The chain carries TRBV20-1 and TRBJ2-1, with D perhaps TRBD1 (7 bases). Between the trimmed V and J ends, which lost 6 bases and 3 bases, there was a span of 15 bases. The CDR3 is 14 residues long. Germline CDR1 DFQATT, CDR2 SNEGSKA (reference sequence). Written as DNA, the CDR3 is TGCAGTGCCTTTGCAGGGGGGCGCTACAATGAGCAGTTCTTC. It yields the protein CSAFAGGRYNEQFF.

This clonotype was recorded at least ten times. The junction does not match germline at one end; this may be a read error. The gene calls are TRBV12-3 or TRBV12-4 and TRBJ2-7; no clear D. The length of the CDR3 is 12 residues. The CDR3 DNA reads as TGTGCCAGCAGTTTAGGGCTTGGGTCCCCGGACTTC. Amino acid sequence: CASSLGLGSPDF.

The table lists this clonotype with many counts. This sequence joins TRBV3-1 and TRBJ2-4; D is possibly TRBD2 (7 bases). Trimming removed 4 bases at V and 1 base at J, with 11 bases between. Germline V gene data show CDR1 as LGHDT and CDR2 as YNNKEL (reference sequence). This CDR3 comprises 15 residues. CDR3 DNA sequence: TGTGCCAGCAGCCGGGGGGGCCTCGCCAAAAACATTCAGTACTTC. Protein product: CASSRGGLAKNIQYF.

The gene calls are TRBV4-2 and TRBJ2-7, with no clear D. CDR1 LGHNA and CDR2 YNFKEQ come from the germline V gene. The length of the CDR3 is 14 residues. V lost 1 base and J 6 bases, leaving 13 bases between the germline ends. The CDR3 spells CASSQGSQRGEQYF. The CDR3 nucleotides are TGTGCCAGCAGCCAAGGGTCCCAGAGAGGCGAGCAGTACTTC.

This clonotype showed up many times. This sequence joins TRBV29-1 and TRBJ2-5; 15 bases are a match to TRBD2. With V trimmed by 3 bases and J by 5 bases, 10 bases remained unmatched. The CDR3 loop spans 17 amino acids. Germline lookup yields CDR1 SQVTM and CDR2 ANQGSEA. CDR3 protein: CSVDTGLAGGLLETQYF. The DNA of the CDR3 is TGCAGCGTTGATACCGGACTAGCGGGAGGGCTGTTGGAGACCCAGTACTTC.

V and J are TRBV6-2 or TRBV6-3 and TRBJ2-1; D is uncertain. CDR3 length: 15 residues. V was trimmed by 1 base and J by 5 bases, leaving 12 bases between them. Germline values: CDR1 MNHEY, CDR2 SVGEGT. The CDR3 nucleotides read TGTGCCAGCAGTTACTGGGGTAATAAAAACAATGAGCAGTTCTTC. The encoded protein is CASSYWGNKNNEQFF.

In its sample, this clonotype was seen many times. The chain has TRBV10-1 and TRBJ2-1, with 8 nucleotides matching TRBD2. The junction had 7 bases not matched to a gene; V was cut back by 4 bases and J by 8 bases. Germline V gives CDR1 WNHNN, CDR2 SYGVQD (reference sequence). CDR3 size: 14 residues. DNA for the CDR3: TGCGCCAGCAGTGGGCCGAGCGGGAGCCATGAGCAGTTCTTC. This sequence encodes CASSGPSGSHEQFF.

This clonotype was counted many times. This chain joins TRBV9 and TRBJ1-2; a possible D gene is TRBD1 (5 bases). V was pared by 4 bases and J by 8 bases, with 12 bases between. The CDR3 is 12 residues long. Germline loops: CDR1 SGDLS, CDR2 YYNGEE. CDR3 protein: CASSLRGYGYTF. CDR3 bases: TGTGCCAGCAGCTTGAGGGGCTACGGCTACACCTTC.

This clonotype occurred many times. The chain combines TRBV5-1 with TRBJ2-2, with 10 bases identical to TRBD2. V shed 0 bases and J 4 bases; nucleotides not matched to a gene: 6. Germline CDR1 is SGHRS and CDR2 is YFSETQ. The CDR3 covers 17 residues. The CDR3 coding sequence is TGCGCCAGCAGCTTGGACTCCGGGACTAGCGTCACCGGGGAGCTGTTTTTT. Translating gives CASSLDSGTSVTGELFF.

The sample holds a few counts of this clonotype. The V call is TRBV5-5, the J call TRBJ1-5; 11 positions match TRBD1. J was trimmed by 6 bases and V by 1 base; bases with no gene match: 6. Germline V lookup: CDR1 SGHKS, CDR2 YYEKEE (reference sequence). The CDR3 runs to 16 residues. CDR3 in amino acids: CASSLSLGTGGQPQHF. The CDR3 DNA sequence: TGTGCCAGCAGCTTGTCCCTCGGGACAGGGGGTCAGCCCCAGCATTTT.

There are a few counts of this clonotype. This chain uses TRBV28 with TRBJ1-5; TRBD1 might be the D (6 bases). This CDR3 is 16 amino acids long. Looked up from germline, CDR1 is MDHEN and CDR2 is SYDVKM. V was pared by 2 bases and J by 4 bases, with 15 bases between. CDR3 residues: CASSLGGGDRNQPQHF. In nucleotides, the CDR3 is TGTGCCAGCAGTTTAGGAGGGGGGGATAGGAATCAGCCCCAGCATTTT.

This clonotype was counted many times. The chain combines TRBV25-1 with TRBJ1-5; unclear D gene. The CDR3 consists of 14 residues. From germline, CDR1 is MGHDK and CDR2 SYGVNS. V was clipped by 5 bases and J by 1 base, with 9 bases between them. The CDR3 DNA reads TGTGCCAGCAGTTCATCCTTAAGCAATCAGCCCCAGCATTTT. Translating it yields CASSSSLSNQPQHF.

On this clonotype: With a much larger clone just one base away, this may be a read error. The chain links TRBV4-3 to TRBJ2-3; tentative D call: TRBD2 (6 bases). CDR3 length: 17 residues. Trimming removed 0 bases at V and 4 bases at J, with 17 bases between. Germline lookup yields CDR1 LGHNA and CDR2 YSLEER. In DNA, the CDR3 is TGCGCCAGCAGCCAAGATGTGGCGGGATGGGGCGCAGATACGCAGTATTTT. This codes for CASSQDVAGWGADTQYF.

This clonotype came up a few times. This chain joins TRBV3-1 and TRBJ2-4; 11 nucleotides match TRBD2. Trimming removed 0 bases from V and 10 bases from J; junction bases left unmatched: 8. CDR3 length: 16 residues. Looked up from germline, CDR1 is LGHDT and CDR2 is YNNKEL (reference sequence). The CDR3 is CASSQESLAGVLIQYF. The CDR3 nucleotides are TGTGCCAGCAGCCAAGAGTCACTAGCGGGAGTCTTGATTCAGTACTTC. The full variable domain, its missing parts supplied by reference TRBV3-1 and TRBJ2-4, is DTAVSQTPKYLVTQMGNDKSIKCEQNLGHDTMYWYKQDSKKFLKIMFSYNNKELIINETVPNRFSPKSPDKAHLNLHINSLELGDSAVYFCASSQESLAGVLIQYFGAGTRLSVL.

In this sample, this clonotype turned up many times. The chain uses TRBV20-1 and TRBJ1-3, with a weak D call TRBD1 (5 bases). The CDR3 has 13 amino acids. CDR1 is DFQATT and CDR2 is SNEGSKA in the germline V gene (reference sequence). V dropped 6 bases and J dropped 3 bases, with 12 bases sitting between them. The CDR3 region is CSAISGNGNTIYF. For the CDR3, the DNA is TGCAGTGCCATATCAGGGAATGGAAACACCATATATTTT.

V usage is TRBV6-5 and J usage is TRBJ1-5; a possible D gene is TRBD1 (5 bases). In germline, CDR1 is MNHEY, CDR2 SVGAGI. With 5 bases removed from V and 3 bases from J, the gap between germline ends came to 17 bases. The CDR3 is 16 residues long. CDR3 nucleotide sequence: TGTGCCAGCAGTAGCTGGAAGGGGCCGTCCAATCAGCCCCAGCATTTT. Residues: CASSSWKGPSNQPQHF.

Many counts were recorded for this clonotype. This chain links TRBV20-1 with TRBJ2-7, with a tentative D call TRBD2 (5 bases). CDR1 is DFQATT and CDR2 is SNEGSKA in the germline V gene (reference sequence). The CDR3 is 14 residues long. V was shortened by 3 bases and J by 4 bases, with 16 bases between the two germline ends. The CDR3 reads CSASRLADTYEQYF. The CDR3 region has the DNA TGCAGTGCTAGTCGGCTAGCCGATACTTACGAGCAGTACTTC.

This clonotype has ten or more counts. The chain has TRBV5-1 and TRBJ2-5; D may be TRBD1 (6 bases). The CDR3 is 11 residues long. Germline CDR1 reads SGHRS; CDR2 reads YFSETQ. Trimming cost V 4 bases and J 10 bases, with 11 bases left between them. The CDR3 sequence: CASSQGGIQYF. CDR3 in DNA: TGCGCCAGCAGCCAAGGGGGTATCCAGTACTTC.

This clonotype was detected ten times or more. The chain joins TRBV27 to TRBJ2-5, with unresolved D. V was clipped by 6 bases and J by 2 bases, with 7 bases between them. This CDR3 has 12 amino acids. Germline lookup yields CDR1 MNHEY and CDR2 SMNVEV (reference sequence). For the CDR3, the DNA is TGTGCCAGCAGAAACATACAAGAGACCCAGTACTTC. As protein: CASRNIQETQYF.